The subject of this entry is one T cell receptor (beta chain). Its antigen is still unknown. Every sample yielded at least 6 million isolated PBMCs. After removal of 2 bases from V and 9 bases from J, the junction contained 7 bases not matched to a gene. This CDR3 is 13 amino acids long. CDR1 is SGHTA, CDR2 FQGTGA, per germline. This specimen comes from a study of blood T cells in healthy people across ages. General study points: Estimated diversity across one million T cells was deemed an underestimate. Compared with aged donors, long-lived donors showed fewer expanded clones, suggesting selection. Conclusively comparing naive with antigen-experienced cells was impossible with unsorted PBMCs.

The authors ran a second PCR of about 7 to 12 cycles using a sample-barcoded 5' primer and a J-beta primer mix. TCRdb called the 5' RACE reads again in MiXCR, with one record for every CDR3 protein. The sample gives over 1,500,000 distinct CDR3 sequences, about 39% of which show up once; roughly 23% is in the top ten. The clonotype was recovered from a human donor in good health. This chain joins TRBV7-3 and TRBJ2-7, with 7 bases matching TRBD1. Sequenced sample: blood. CDR3 nucleotide sequence: TGTGCCAGCAGCTTAGACTGGGACAGAGGGCAGTACTTC. The encoded protein is CASSLDWDRGQYF.